Listed here are 5 T cell receptor beta chains from one sample, sequenced in a study of a mutant IDH1 vaccine in newly diagnosed glioma. Time point denoted: baseline, week 1 (first vaccination visit). Treatment reported: pre-vaccination baseline after standard-of-care therapy. The method was immunoSEQ multiplex PCR; TCRdb's version includes in-frame clones alone and lacks a portion of them. This table has fewer than 65,000 clones, roughly 80% appearing once. Sequencing was performed on PBMCs, taken from a glioma patient treated with radiotherapy, temozolomide or both. Receptors were obtained from a woman in her forties with glioma.

The rearrangement uses TRBV19 and TRBJ1-1; unclear D gene. Germline assignment: CDR1 LNHDA and CDR2 SQIVND (reference sequence). V lost 3 bases, J lost 3 bases, and 11 bases lay in between. The CDR3 length is 14 residues. CDR3 region: CASSIRDVYTEAFF. Written as DNA, the CDR3 is TGTGCCAGTAGTATCCGCGACGTTTACACTGAAGCTTTCTTT.

This clone has a handful of counts. The chain carries TRBV21-1 and TRBJ1-5; the table gives TRBD1 as D, unverified against the DNA. TRBV21-1 is shown as a pseudogene. There are 15 residues in the CDR3. The DNA for the CDR3 is TGTGCCAGCAACCGGACAGGGTTGAGCAATCAGCCCCAGCATTTT. Translation: CASNRTGLSNQPQHF.

The V gene is TRBV2, the J gene TRBJ1-4; 7 positions match TRBD1. The length of the CDR3 is 15 residues. V lost 4 bases to trimming and J lost 3 bases; unmatched junction nucleotides: 5. CDR1 is SNHLY and CDR2 is FYNNEI in the germline V gene. CDR3 region: CASSARQGPNEKLFF. The CDR3 DNA reads as TGTGCCAGCAGTGCCAGACAGGGACCTAATGAAAAACTGTTTTTT.

The chain joins TRBV7-9 to TRBJ1-6, with a weak D call TRBD1 (5 bases). V lost 5 bases and J 14 bases, leaving 16 bases between the germline ends. Germline CDR1 and CDR2: SEHNR and FQNEAQ (reference sequence). The CDR3 is 13 residues long. CDR3: CASSLIGVVSLHF. CDR3 DNA: TGTGCCAGCAGCCTCATAGGGGTAGTATCCCTCCACTTT.

V gene TRBV6-5 combines with J gene TRBJ2-5; 7 positions agree with TRBD1. The germline gives CDR1 MNHEY, CDR2 SVGAGI. The CDR3 runs 14 residues. J was trimmed by 5 bases and V by 2 bases; bases with no gene match: 5. This CDR3 reads CASSYRGPQETQYF. In DNA, the CDR3 is TGTGCCAGCAGTTACAGGGGGCCCCAGGAGACCCAGTACTTC.